The clone carrying this TCR beta chain was observed a few times. No antigen is known for it. The sample originates from a study of T cells in Graves' hyperthyroidism and ophthalmopathy. Hyperthyroidism had been newly diagnosed in patients aged 18 to 65, and its duration was under 2 months. Cells are PBMCs isolated from about 10 ml of fresh blood. TCR beta CDR3 region amplification was performed from RNA transcripts. The HTBI primer set drove a first-round RT-PCR of the TCR CDR3. In TCRdb, the multiplex PCR reads were re-called with MiXCR into one record per CDR3 protein. The sample lists some 620,000 distinct CDR3 sequences; roughly 16% were seen once. Germline lookup yields CDR1 PRHDT and CDR2 FYEKMQ (reference sequence). The CDR3 runs to 16 residues. The V and J ends lost 5 bases and 8 bases, in that order; junction bases with no gene match: 7. Findings of the study overall: Most thyroid clonotypes that were expanded above 0.001 also turned up in blood.

The origin of this receptor is a woman aged 25 to 39 with Graves' hyperthyroidism. The sequencing input was blood. The gene calls are TRBV13 and TRBJ2-1; 15 nucleotides agree with TRBD2. CDR3 residues: CASSGLAGGLNHEQFF. In nucleotides, the CDR3 is TGTGCCAGCAGCGGACTAGCGGGAGGGTTGAACCATGAGCAGTTCTTC.